One and the same sample provided the 32 T cell receptor beta chains below, sequenced in a study of T cell changes during pregnancy in multiple sclerosis. Using immunoSEQ multiplex PCR, the repertoire was profiled, and TCRdb retains in-frame clones only, with some absent. The sample consists of tens of thousands of clones, approximately 92% of them appearing once. Here the sequenced sample was peripheral blood, taken in the first trimester of pregnancy. These receptors came from a female donor with multiple sclerosis, enrolled in a pregnancy study.

The rearrangement joins TRBV6-5 to TRBJ1-1; possibly TRBD1 for D (6 bases). This CDR3 is built from 14 residues. Trimming removed 6 bases at V and 4 bases at J, with 15 bases between. Germline loops: CDR1 MNHEY, CDR2 SVGAGI. The chain's CDR3 is CASRVTLGGTEAFF. CDR3 nucleotides: TGTGCCAGCAGAGTTACACTAGGGGGCACTGAAGCTTTCTTT.

The chain carries TRBV7-2 and TRBJ2-2; 8 bases agree with TRBD2. CDR3 length: 17 amino acids. Germline-derived CDR1 and CDR2 are SGHTA and FQGNSA. V lost 0 bases and J lost 5; bases outside the gene matches: 8. The CDR3 loop is CASSLALLAGATGELFF. CDR3 nucleotides: TGTGCCAGCAGCTTAGCGCTCCTAGCGGGCGCGACCGGGGAGCTGTTTTTT.

The chain carries TRBV9 and TRBJ1-6, with D unresolved. Germline lookup yields CDR1 SGDLS and CDR2 YYNGEE. The CDR3 is made up of 15 amino acids. The V and J ends lost 0 bases and 0 bases respectively, with 4 bases between them. The CDR3 coding sequence is TGTGCCAGCAGCGTAGGCAGCTCCTATAATTCACCCCTCCACTTT. It is translated as CASSVGSSYNSPLHF.

The rearrangement uses TRBV5-4 and TRBJ2-3; a possible D gene is TRBD2 (7 bases). The CDR3 contains 14 residues. CDR1 and CDR2 (germline): SGHNT, YYREEE (reference sequence). V gave up 4 bases and J gave up 3 bases, with 12 bases separating them. DNA for the CDR3: TGTGCCAGCAGCCCGGGGGGCGCGACAGATACGCAGTATTTT. It specifies CASSPGGATDTQYF.

The V and J genes are TRBV2 and TRBJ2-3; D not certain. Germline CDR1 SNHLY, CDR2 FYNNEI. V was shortened by 7 bases and J by 0 bases, with 11 bases between the two germline ends. The CDR3 length is 14 residues. The CDR3 protein is CASKRQPSTDTQYF. The CDR3 DNA follows: TGTGCCAGCAAGAGGCAACCCAGCACAGATACGCAGTATTTT.

V usage is TRBV7-2 and J usage is TRBJ1-1; 7 bases are shared with TRBD1. CDR3 size: 15 residues. In germline, CDR1 is SGHTA, CDR2 FQGNSA. With 1 base clipped from V and 3 bases from J, the junction kept 5 bases outside the gene matches. CDR3 in amino acids: CASSLEGAGYTEAFF. The CDR3 DNA reads as TGTGCCAGCAGCTTAGAGGGGGCGGGTTACACTGAAGCTTTCTTT.

This sequence joins TRBV6-1 and TRBJ1-1; no firm D call. V was shortened by 1 base and J by 8 bases, with 14 bases between the two germline ends. The germline gives CDR1 MNHNS, CDR2 SASEGT. CDR3 length: 14 amino acids. CDR3 nucleotide sequence: TGTGCCAGCAGTGAAGGCCCCCGCGGAGCGGAAGCTTTCTTT. Its protein is CASSEGPRGAEAFF.

This rearrangement joins TRBV19 to TRBJ2-5; 8 bases agree with TRBD2. The CDR3 has 12 residues. CDR1 LNHDA and CDR2 SQIVND come from the germline V gene (reference sequence). Germline trimming cut 11 bases from V and 1 base from J; bases unmatched to any gene: 3. The CDR3: CASGGVQETQYF. DNA for the CDR3: TGTGCCTCCGGGGGGGTCCAAGAGACCCAGTACTTC.

The chain carries TRBV9 and TRBJ1-2; D not certain. Germline V gives CDR1 SGDLS, CDR2 YYNGEE. The V end lost 0 bases, the J end lost 8 bases, and 17 bases lay between the germline ends. The CDR3 has 15 residues. The chain's CDR3 is CASSVEGSRVRGYTF. As DNA, the CDR3 is TGTGCCAGCAGCGTAGAAGGTAGTCGGGTACGCGGCTACACCTTC.

The chain has TRBV27 and TRBJ2-1; the D gene is possibly TRBD2 (6 bases). This CDR3 is built from 15 residues. From germline, CDR1 is MNHEY and CDR2 SMNVEV (reference sequence). V was clipped by 4 bases and J by 6 bases, with 16 bases between them. CDR3 region: CASSYGGKLGNEQFF. The CDR3 DNA reads as TGTGCCAGCAGTTACGGGGGTAAGTTGGGCAATGAGCAGTTCTTC.

This clone was found a few times. V and J are TRBV27 and TRBJ1-5, with 10 bases fitting TRBD1. Germline V gene data show CDR1 as MNHEY and CDR2 as SMNVEV (reference sequence). With V trimmed by 4 bases and J by 10 bases, 7 bases remained unmatched. The CDR3 is 14 residues long. CDR3 protein: CASSSGQGEGPQHF. CDR3 in DNA: TGTGCCAGCAGTTCAGGACAGGGGGAGGGTCCCCAGCATTTT.

This clone occurred once. J is TRBJ1-1 and V is TRBV13; D perhaps matches TRBD1 (5 bases). V lost 5 bases and J 4 bases, leaving 14 bases between the germline ends. The germline V gene has CDR1 PRHDT and CDR2 FYEKMQ (reference sequence). The CDR3 is 14 residues long. CDR3: CASSRRDRVTEAFF. CDR3 nucleotide sequence: TGTGCCAGCAGCCGGAGGGACCGGGTCACTGAAGCTTTCTTT.

The genes are TRBV25-1 and TRBJ1-1; D is uncertain. The germline gives CDR1 MGHDK, CDR2 SYGVNS. The CDR3 has 11 amino acids. The ends were cut back, 7 bases at V and 6 bases at J, with 9 bases in the middle. CDR3 residues: CASTINSEAFF. In DNA, the CDR3 is TGTGCCAGCACCATCAACTCTGAAGCTTTCTTT.

The V gene is TRBV9, the J gene TRBJ1-4, with D tentatively TRBD1 (6 bases). The CDR3 is 15 amino acids. V lost 0 bases and J 8 bases, leaving 14 bases between the germline ends. From germline, CDR1 is SGDLS and CDR2 YYNGEE. This CDR3 is CASSVVQGGREKLFF. CDR3 nucleotide sequence: TGTGCCAGCAGCGTAGTACAGGGAGGGAGGGAAAAACTGTTTTTT.

The CDR3 bases are TGTGCCAGCAGCCAGGGGCGGGGGTCATACGAGCAGTACTTC. Protein sequence: CASSQGRGSYEQYF. The J gene is TRBJ2-7, the V gene TRBV13, with D possibly TRBD2 on 7 matching bases. The CDR3 contains 14 residues. With 5 bases removed from V and 4 bases from J, the gap between germline ends came to 15 bases. Germline loops: CDR1 PRHDT, CDR2 FYEKMQ (reference sequence).

The genes are TRBV13 and TRBJ2-7; the D is unclear. The CDR3 totals 13 residues. Germline V gene sequence: CDR1 PRHDT, CDR2 FYEKMQ (reference sequence). V was shortened by 0 bases and J by 3 bases, with 6 bases between the two germline ends. CDR3 bases: TGTGCCAGCAGCTTAGGTGGCCACTACGAGCAGTACTTC. Protein sequence: CASSLGGHYEQYF.

The chain carries TRBV6-1 and TRBJ1-5; no firm D call. V lost 1 base and J lost 0, with 10 bases in between. Per the germline V gene, CDR1 is MNHNS and CDR2 is SASEGT. This CDR3 spans 16 amino acids. CDR3 nucleotides: TGTGCCAGCAGTGAAGACCCAGGCTATAGCAATCAGCCCCAGCATTTT. The encoded protein is CASSEDPGYSNQPQHF.

This clone was recorded only once. This chain links TRBV7-8 with TRBJ1-1; D is possibly TRBD1 (5 bases). This CDR3 has 12 residues. Trimming left V 5 bases short and J 5 bases short, with 9 bases between. The germline CDR1 and CDR2 sequences are SGHVS and FQNEAQ. CDR3 loop: CASSLRGTEAFF. The CDR3 nucleotides are TGTGCCAGCAGCCTACGGGGGACTGAAGCTTTCTTT.

The chain joins TRBV7-3 to TRBJ1-2; 7 bases align to TRBD1. This CDR3 spans 16 amino acids. Trimming removed 6 bases from V and 0 bases from J; junction bases left unmatched: 10. Germline values: CDR1 SGHTA, CDR2 FQGTGA. The CDR3 reads CASSLLDRASNYGYTF. The CDR3 DNA follows: TGTGCCAGCAGTCTCCTCGACAGGGCCTCTAACTATGGCTACACCTTC. Based on the CDR3 plus reference TRBV7-3 and TRBJ1-2, the full variable domain is GAGVSQTPSNKVTEKGKYVELRCDPISGHTALYWYRQSLGQGPEFLIYFQGTGAADDSGLPNDRFFAVRPEGSVSTLKIQRTERGDSAVYLCASSLLDRASNYGYTFGSGTRLTVV.

This clone appeared a single time. The chain has TRBV7-6 and TRBJ1-4; D is perhaps TRBD1 (5 bases). V was cut by 5 bases and J by 4 bases, with 11 bases left in between. This CDR3 region has 14 residues. The germline gives CDR1 SGHVS, CDR2 FNYEAQ. This chain's CDR3 is CASSPQGGNEKLFF. DNA for the CDR3: TGTGCCAGCAGCCCCCAGGGAGGTAATGAAAAACTGTTTTTT.

The genes are TRBV4-2 and TRBJ2-3; D may be TRBD2 (6 bases). This CDR3 contains 13 residues. The V and J ends lost 4 bases and 5 bases respectively, with 10 bases between them. Germline values: CDR1 LGHNA, CDR2 YNFKEQ. The CDR3 sequence is CASSPDGGDTQYF. The CDR3, as DNA: TGTGCCAGCAGCCCGGACGGGGGAGATACGCAGTATTTT.

This chain joins TRBV5-4 and TRBJ1-2; D gene uncertain. Trimming pared 4 bases from V and 0 bases from J, leaving 7 bases between. Per germline, CDR1 SGHNT and CDR2 YYREEE (reference sequence). This CDR3 is 13 amino acids long. As DNA, the CDR3 is TGTGCCAGCAGCCCGACATCTAACTATGGCTACACCTTC. The encoded protein is CASSPTSNYGYTF.

The rearrangement uses TRBV29-1 and TRBJ1-5; TRBD1 might be the D (5 bases). The germline gives CDR1 SQVTM, CDR2 ANQGSEA. This CDR3 region has 14 residues. Trimming cost V 4 bases and J 3 bases, with 13 bases left between them. The CDR3 is CSVAYGGINQPQHF. CDR3 DNA: TGCAGCGTTGCGTATGGGGGGATCAATCAGCCCCAGCATTTT.

The CDR3 is CASSLGEAETQYF. CDR3 DNA sequence: TGTGCCAGCAGCTTGGGCGAGGCAGAGACCCAGTACTTC. The V call is TRBV5-4, the J call TRBJ2-5; D unresolved. Germline V gene sequence: CDR1 SGHNT, CDR2 YYREEE (reference sequence). The germline V and J ends were trimmed by 0 bases and 4 bases, with 7 bases remaining between them. The CDR3 loop spans 13 amino acids.

J is TRBJ1-3 and V is TRBV4-1; the match to TRBD1 covers 7 bases. Germline V gene lookup returns CDR1 MGHRA and CDR2 YSYEKL. V lost 0 bases and J lost 0; bases outside the gene matches: 11. The CDR3 has 19 residues. This chain's CDR3 is CASSQDGAIQGLSGNTIYF. CDR3 sequence (DNA): TGCGCCAGCAGCCAAGATGGGGCGATACAGGGGCTCTCTGGAAACACCATATATTTT.

The chain combines TRBV7-3 with TRBJ1-2; possible D gene TRBD1, 6 bases. The ends were cut back, 5 bases at V and 4 bases at J, with 17 bases in the middle. The CDR3 is 15 amino acids. Germline CDR1 reads SGHTA; CDR2 reads FQGTGA. Here the CDR3 reads CASSPTGQPFYGYTF. In DNA form, the CDR3 reads TGTGCCAGCAGCCCTACCGGACAGCCTTTCTATGGCTACACCTTC.

V gene TRBV18 combines with J gene TRBJ1-2; D possibly corresponds to TRBD1 (6 bases). V was pared by 8 bases and J by 1 base, with 14 bases between. This CDR3 contains 14 residues. Germline V gene sequence: CDR1 KGHSH, CDR2 LQKENI. The CDR3 DNA is TGTGCCAGCCCAAGACAGGACTTTAACTATGGCTACACCTTC. Protein product: CASPRQDFNYGYTF.

V is TRBV7-9 and J is TRBJ2-5; maybe TRBD2 (6 bases). The length of the CDR3 is 14 residues. CDR1 is SEHNR, CDR2 FQNEAQ, per germline (reference sequence). The V end lost 5 bases, the J end lost 5 bases, and 15 bases lay between the germline ends. The CDR3 sequence is CASSTTPSAETQYF. CDR3 in DNA: TGTGCCAGCAGCACGACCCCTAGCGCTGAGACCCAGTACTTC.

J is TRBJ1-1 and V is TRBV9; 7 bases are a match to TRBD1. This CDR3 is 14 amino acids long. V lost 3 bases and J lost 3; bases outside the gene matches: 5. Germline values: CDR1 SGDLS, CDR2 YYNGEE. The CDR3 is CASSEGTVDTEAFF. CDR3 DNA sequence: TGTGCCAGCAGCGAGGGGACAGTTGACACTGAAGCTTTCTTT.

The DNA for the CDR3 is TGTGCCAGCAGCCTCGGACAGGGGAGCTATAATTCACCCCTCCACTTT. It translates to CASSLGQGSYNSPLHF. This sequence joins TRBV9 and TRBJ1-6; 9 nucleotides agree with TRBD1. In germline, CDR1 is SGDLS, CDR2 YYNGEE. V lost 4 bases and J lost 3; bases outside the gene matches: 5. The CDR3 length is 16 residues.

The V and J genes are TRBV19 and TRBJ1-6; D might be TRBD1 (5 bases). The CDR3 is 15 amino acids. Trimming removed 1 base at V and 8 bases at J, with 12 bases between. CDR1 is LNHDA and CDR2 is SQIVND in the germline V gene (reference sequence). The DNA of the CDR3 is TGTGCCAGTAGTATAGGGAGGGGTCTTTATTCACCCCTCCACTTT. Its translation: CASSIGRGLYSPLHF.

The chain employs TRBV2 and TRBJ2-1, with 9 bases lining up with TRBD1. The germline gives CDR1 SNHLY, CDR2 FYNNEI. The trim removed 8 bases at V and 4 bases at J, leaving 12 bases unmatched. This CDR3 has 16 amino acids. CDR3 sequence: CASSRGGTGYYNEQFF. As DNA, the CDR3 is TGTGCCAGCTCCCGTGGGGGGACAGGGTATTACAATGAGCAGTTCTTC.